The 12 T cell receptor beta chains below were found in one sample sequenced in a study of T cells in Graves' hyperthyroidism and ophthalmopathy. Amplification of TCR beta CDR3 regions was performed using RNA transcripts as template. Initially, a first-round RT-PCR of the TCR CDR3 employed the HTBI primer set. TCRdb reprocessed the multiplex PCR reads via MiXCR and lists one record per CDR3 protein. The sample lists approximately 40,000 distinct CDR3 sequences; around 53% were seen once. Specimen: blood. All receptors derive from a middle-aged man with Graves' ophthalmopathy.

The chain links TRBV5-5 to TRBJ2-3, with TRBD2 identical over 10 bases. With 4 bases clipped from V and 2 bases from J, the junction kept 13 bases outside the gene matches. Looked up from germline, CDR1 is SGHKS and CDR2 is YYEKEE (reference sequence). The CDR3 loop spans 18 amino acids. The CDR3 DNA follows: TGTGCCAGCAGCCCGGGGGGGCTAGCGGGGGCAAACACAGATACGCAGTATTTT. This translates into CASSPGGLAGANTDTQYF.

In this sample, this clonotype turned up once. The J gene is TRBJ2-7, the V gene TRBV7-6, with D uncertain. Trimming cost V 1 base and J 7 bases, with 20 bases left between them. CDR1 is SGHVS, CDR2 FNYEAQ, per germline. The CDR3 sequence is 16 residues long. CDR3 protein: CASSLESWVYTGEQYF. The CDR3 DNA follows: TGTGCCAGCAGCTTAGAATCGTGGGTTTACACCGGGGAGCAGTACTTC. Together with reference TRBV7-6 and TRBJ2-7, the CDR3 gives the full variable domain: GAGVSQSPRYKVTKRGQDVALRCDPISGHVSLYWYRQALGQGPEFLTYFNYEAQQDKSGLPNDRFSAERPEGSISTLTIQRTEQRDSAMYRCASSLESWVYTGEQYFGPGTRLTVT.

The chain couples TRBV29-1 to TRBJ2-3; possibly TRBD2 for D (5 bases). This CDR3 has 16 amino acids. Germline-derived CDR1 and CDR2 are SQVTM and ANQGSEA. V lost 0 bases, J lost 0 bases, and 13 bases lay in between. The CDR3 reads CSVEDPGRTSTDTQYF. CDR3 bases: TGCAGCGTTGAAGATCCGGGAAGAACCAGCACAGATACGCAGTATTTT.

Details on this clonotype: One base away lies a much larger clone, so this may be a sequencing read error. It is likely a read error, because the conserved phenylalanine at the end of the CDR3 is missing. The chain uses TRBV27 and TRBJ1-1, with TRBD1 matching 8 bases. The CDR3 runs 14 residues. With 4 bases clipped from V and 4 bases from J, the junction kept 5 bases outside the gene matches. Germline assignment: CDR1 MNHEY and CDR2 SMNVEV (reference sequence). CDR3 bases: TGTGCCAGCAGTTCGGACAGGGTATTCACTGAAGCTTTCTAT. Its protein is CASSSDRVFTEAFY.

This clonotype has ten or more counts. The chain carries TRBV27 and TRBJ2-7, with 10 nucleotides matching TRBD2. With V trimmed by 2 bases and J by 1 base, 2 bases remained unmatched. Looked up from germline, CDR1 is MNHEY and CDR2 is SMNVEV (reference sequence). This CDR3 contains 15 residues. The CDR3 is CASSLQAGGSYEQYF. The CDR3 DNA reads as TGTGCCAGCAGTTTACAAGCGGGAGGGTCCTACGAGCAGTACTTC.

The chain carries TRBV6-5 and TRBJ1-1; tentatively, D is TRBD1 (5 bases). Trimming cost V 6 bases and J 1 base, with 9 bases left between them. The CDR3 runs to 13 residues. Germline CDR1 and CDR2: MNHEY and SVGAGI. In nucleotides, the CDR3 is TGTGCCAGCAGGGGCAGGGAGAACACTGAAGCTTTCTTT. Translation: CASRGRENTEAFF.

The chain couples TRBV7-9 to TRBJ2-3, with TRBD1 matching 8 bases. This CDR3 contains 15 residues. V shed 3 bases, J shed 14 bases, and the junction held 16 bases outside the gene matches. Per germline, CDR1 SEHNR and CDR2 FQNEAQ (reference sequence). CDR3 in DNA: TGTGCCAGCAGCTTCCGGACAGGGTTGAACAATGAGCGGTATTTT. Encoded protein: CASSFRTGLNNERYF. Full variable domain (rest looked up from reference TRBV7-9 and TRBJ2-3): DTGVSQNPRHKITKRGQNVTFRCDPISEHNRLYWYRQTLGQGPEFLTYFQNEAQLEKSRLLSDRFSAERPKGSFSTLEIQRTEQGDSAMYLCASSFRTGLNNERYFGPGTRLTVL.

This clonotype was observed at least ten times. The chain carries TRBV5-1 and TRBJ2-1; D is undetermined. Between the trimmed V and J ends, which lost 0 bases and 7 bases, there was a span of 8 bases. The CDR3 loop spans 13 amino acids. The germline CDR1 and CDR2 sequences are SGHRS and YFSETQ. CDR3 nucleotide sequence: TGCGCCAGCAGCTTGGCCATCCCTAATGAGCAGTTCTTC. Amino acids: CASSLAIPNEQFF.

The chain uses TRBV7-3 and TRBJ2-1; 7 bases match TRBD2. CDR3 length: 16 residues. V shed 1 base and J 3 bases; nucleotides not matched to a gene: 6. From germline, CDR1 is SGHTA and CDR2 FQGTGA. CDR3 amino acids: CASSLRGGEDYNEQFF. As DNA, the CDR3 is TGTGCCAGCAGCTTAAGGGGAGGGGAAGACTACAATGAGCAGTTCTTC.

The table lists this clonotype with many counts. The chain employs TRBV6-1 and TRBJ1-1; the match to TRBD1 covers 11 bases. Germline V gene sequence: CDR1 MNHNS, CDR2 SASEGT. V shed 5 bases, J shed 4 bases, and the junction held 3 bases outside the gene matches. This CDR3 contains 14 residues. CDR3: CASSSGTGGTEAFF. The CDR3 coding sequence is TGTGCCAGCAGTTCCGGGACAGGGGGCACTGAAGCTTTCTTT.

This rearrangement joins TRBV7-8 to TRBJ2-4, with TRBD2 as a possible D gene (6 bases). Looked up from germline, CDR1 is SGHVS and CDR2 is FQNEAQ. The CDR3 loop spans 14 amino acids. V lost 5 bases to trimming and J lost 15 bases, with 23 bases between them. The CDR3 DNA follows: TGTGCCAGCAGCCCAAGGGTATGGGGGGTCAAGTGGTACTTC. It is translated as CASSPRVWGVKWYF.

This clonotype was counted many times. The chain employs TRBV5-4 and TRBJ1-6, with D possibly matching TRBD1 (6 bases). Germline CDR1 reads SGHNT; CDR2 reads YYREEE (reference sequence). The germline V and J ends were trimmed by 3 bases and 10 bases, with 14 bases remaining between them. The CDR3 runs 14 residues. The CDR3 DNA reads TGTGCCAGCAGCTCCCTGTCTAGGGGGTCACCCCTCCACTTT. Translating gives CASSSLSRGSPLHF.